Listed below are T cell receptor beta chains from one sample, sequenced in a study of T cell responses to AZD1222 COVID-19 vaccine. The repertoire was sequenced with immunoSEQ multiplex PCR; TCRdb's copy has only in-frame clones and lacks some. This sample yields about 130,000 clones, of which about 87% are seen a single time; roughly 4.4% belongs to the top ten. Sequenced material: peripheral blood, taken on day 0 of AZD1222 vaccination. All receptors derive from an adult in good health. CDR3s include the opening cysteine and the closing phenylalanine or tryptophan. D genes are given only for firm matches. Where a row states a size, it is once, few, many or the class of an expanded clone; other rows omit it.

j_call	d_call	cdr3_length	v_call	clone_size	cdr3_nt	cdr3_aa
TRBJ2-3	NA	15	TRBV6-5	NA	TGTGCCAGCAGTTACTCTACAGCGGGCACAGATACGCAGTATTTT	CASSYSTAGTDTQYF
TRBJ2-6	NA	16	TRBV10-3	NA	TGTGCCATCAGTGAGTCAGGGGGGTATGGGGCCAACGTCCTGACTTTC	CAISESGGYGANVLTF
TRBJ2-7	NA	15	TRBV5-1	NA	TGCGCCAGCAGCTTGGAAACAGGTACGACGTACGAGCAGTACTTC	CASSLETGTTYEQYF
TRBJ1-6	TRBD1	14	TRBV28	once	TGTGCCAGCAGTTTACGGACAGGGGACTCACCCCTCCACTTT	CASSLRTGDSPLHF
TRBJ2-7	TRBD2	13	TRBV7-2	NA	TGTGCCAGCACTCTAGCGGGAGGGTTCGAGCAGTACTTC	CASTLAGGFEQYF
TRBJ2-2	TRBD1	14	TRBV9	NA	TGTGCCAGCAGCCACGACAGGGTCGCCGGGGAGCTGTTTTTT	CASSHDRVAGELFF
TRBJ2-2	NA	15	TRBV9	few	TGTGCCAGCAGCGATGGCAGGATGAACACCGGGGAGCTGTTTTTT	CASSDGRMNTGELFF
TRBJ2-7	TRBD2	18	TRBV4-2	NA	TGTGCCAGCAGCCAGGGTAAGACTAGCCTTCTGGGTATGGACGAGCAGTACTTC	CASSQGKTSLLGMDEQYF
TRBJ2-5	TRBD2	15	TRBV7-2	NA	TGTGCCAGCAGCTTAGATTTTAGCGGGAAAGAGACCCAGTACTTC	CASSLDFSGKETQYF
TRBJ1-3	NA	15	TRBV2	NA	TGTGCCAGCAGGACACCCGCGGGGTATGGAAACACCATATATTTT	CASRTPAGYGNTIYF
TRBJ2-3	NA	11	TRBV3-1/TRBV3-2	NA	TGTGCCAGCACCCTGTCGGGAGCGCAGTATTTT	CASTLSGAQYF
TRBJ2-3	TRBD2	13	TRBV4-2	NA	TGTGCCAGCAGGGGCGGGAGGACAGATACGCAGTATTTT	CASRGGRTDTQYF
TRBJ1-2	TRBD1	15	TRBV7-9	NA	TGTGCCAGCAGCTTGCATGTTGGGACAGAGCGCGGCTACACCTTC	CASSLHVGTERGYTF
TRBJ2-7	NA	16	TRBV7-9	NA	TGTGCCAGCAGCTTAGGGGGGGTACAGAGCTCCTACGAGCAGTACTTC	CASSLGGVQSSYEQYF
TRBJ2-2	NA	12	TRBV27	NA	TGTGCCAGCAGTCCCCCATCCCGGGAGCTGTTTTTT	CASSPPSRELFF
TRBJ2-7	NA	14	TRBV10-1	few	TGCGCCAGCAATGGCAGGAGGGACCTCTGCGAGCAGTACTTC	CASNGRRDLCEQYF
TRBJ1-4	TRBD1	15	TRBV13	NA	TGTGCCAGCAGATACCGGGCAGCGGGACAGGGGGAACTGTTTTTT	CASRYRAAGQGELFF
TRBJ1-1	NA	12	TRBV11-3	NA	TGTGCCAGCAGCCCAGGGCCCACTGAAGCTTTCTTT	CASSPGPTEAFF
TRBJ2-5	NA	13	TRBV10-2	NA	TGCGCCAGCAGGATCTTTAAGCAAGAGACCCAGTACTTC	CASRIFKQETQYF
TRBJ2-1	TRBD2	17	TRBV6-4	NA	TGTGCCAGCAGTAGGACTAGCGGGGGACCTACTTACAATGAGCAGTTCTTC	CASSRTSGGPTYNEQFF
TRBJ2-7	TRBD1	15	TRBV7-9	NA	TGTGCCAGCAGCTTGACCAGGGGGATCCAGAACGAGCAGTACTTC	CASSLTRGIQNEQYF
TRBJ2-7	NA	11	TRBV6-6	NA	TGTGCCAGCAGTGTAAACTACGAGCAGTACTTC	CASSVNYEQYF
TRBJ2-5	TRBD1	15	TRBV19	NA	TGTGCCAGTAGCCCTACGGGACAGGGTAGGGAGACCCAGTACTTC	CASSPTGQGRETQYF
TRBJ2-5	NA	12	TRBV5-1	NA	TGCGCCAGCAGCTTGGTGGGGGAGACCCAGTACTTC	CASSLVGETQYF